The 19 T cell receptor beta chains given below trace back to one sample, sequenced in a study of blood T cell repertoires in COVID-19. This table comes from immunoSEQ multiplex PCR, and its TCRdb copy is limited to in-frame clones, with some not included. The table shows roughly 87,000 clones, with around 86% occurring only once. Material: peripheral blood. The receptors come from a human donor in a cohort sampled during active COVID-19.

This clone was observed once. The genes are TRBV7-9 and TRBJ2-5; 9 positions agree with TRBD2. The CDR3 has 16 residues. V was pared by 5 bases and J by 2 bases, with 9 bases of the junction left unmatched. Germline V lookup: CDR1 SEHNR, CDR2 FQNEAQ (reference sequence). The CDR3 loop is CASSGLAGVLQETQYF. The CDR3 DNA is TGTGCCAGCAGCGGCTTAGCGGGAGTTTTGCAAGAGACCCAGTACTTC.

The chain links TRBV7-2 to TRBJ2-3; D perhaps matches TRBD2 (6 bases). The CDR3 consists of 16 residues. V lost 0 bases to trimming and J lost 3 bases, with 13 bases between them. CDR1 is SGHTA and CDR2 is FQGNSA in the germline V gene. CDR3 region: CASSLAAGMKTDTQYF. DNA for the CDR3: TGTGCCAGCAGCTTAGCGGCGGGGATGAAAACAGATACGCAGTATTTT.

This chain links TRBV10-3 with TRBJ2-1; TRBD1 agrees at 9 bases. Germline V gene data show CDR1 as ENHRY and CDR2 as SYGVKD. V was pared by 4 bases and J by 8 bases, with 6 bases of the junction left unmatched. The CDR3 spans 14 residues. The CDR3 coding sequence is TGTGCCATCAGTGGAGGACAGGGGCATGATGAGCAGTTCTTC. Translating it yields CAISGGQGHDEQFF.

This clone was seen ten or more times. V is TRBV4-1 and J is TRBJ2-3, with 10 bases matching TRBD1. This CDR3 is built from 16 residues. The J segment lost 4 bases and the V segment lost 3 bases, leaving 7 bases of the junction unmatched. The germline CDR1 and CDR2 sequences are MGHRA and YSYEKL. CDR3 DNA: TGCGCCAGCAGCCACCCTGACAGGGGGCCCCCAGATACGCAGTATTTT. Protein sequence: CASSHPDRGPPDTQYF.

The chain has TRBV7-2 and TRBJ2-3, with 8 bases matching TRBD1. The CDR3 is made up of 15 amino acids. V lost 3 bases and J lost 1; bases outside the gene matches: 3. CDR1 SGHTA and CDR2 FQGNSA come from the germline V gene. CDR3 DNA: TGTGCCAGCAGCTTTGGACAGGGAGGCACAGATACGCAGTATTTT. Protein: CASSFGQGGTDTQYF. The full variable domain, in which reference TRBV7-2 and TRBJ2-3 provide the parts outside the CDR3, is GAGVSQSPSNKVTEKGKDVELRCDPISGHTALYWYRQSLGQGLEFLIYFQGNSAPDKSGLPSDRFSAERTGGSVSTLTIQRTQQEDSAVYLCASSFGQGGTDTQYFGPGTRLTVL.

The CDR3 DNA reads as TGTGCCAGCAGCCAAGTCTCAGGGCCCTATAATTCACCCCTCCACTTT. Translated, it gives CASSQVSGPYNSPLHF. This chain connects TRBV3-1 (or the pseudogene TRBV3-2) to TRBJ1-6; a possible D gene is TRBD1 (5 bases). Deletions cut 1 base from V and 2 bases from J, with 9 bases between. There are 16 residues in the CDR3. CDR1 is LGHDT and CDR2 is YNNKEL in the germline V gene (reference sequence).

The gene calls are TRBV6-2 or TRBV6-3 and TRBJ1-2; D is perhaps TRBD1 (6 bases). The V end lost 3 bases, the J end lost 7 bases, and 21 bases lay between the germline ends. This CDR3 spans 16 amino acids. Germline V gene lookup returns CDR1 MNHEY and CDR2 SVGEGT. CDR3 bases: TGTGCCAGCAGTTATTATGCAGGGGCGGGCGTCTCTGGCTACACCTTC. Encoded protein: CASSYYAGAGVSGYTF.

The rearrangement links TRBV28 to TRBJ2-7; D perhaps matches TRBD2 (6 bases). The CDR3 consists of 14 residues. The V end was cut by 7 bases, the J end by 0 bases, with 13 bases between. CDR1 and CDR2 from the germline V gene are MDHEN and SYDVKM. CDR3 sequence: CASTSVAVSYEQYF. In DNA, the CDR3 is TGTGCCAGCACCTCGGTAGCGGTCTCCTACGAGCAGTACTTC.

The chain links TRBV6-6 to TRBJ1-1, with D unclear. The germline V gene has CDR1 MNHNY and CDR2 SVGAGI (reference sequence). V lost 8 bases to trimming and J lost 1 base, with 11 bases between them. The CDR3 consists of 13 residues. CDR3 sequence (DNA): TGTGCCAGCGGGGAGACCTGGAACACTGAAGCTTTCTTT. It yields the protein CASGETWNTEAFF.

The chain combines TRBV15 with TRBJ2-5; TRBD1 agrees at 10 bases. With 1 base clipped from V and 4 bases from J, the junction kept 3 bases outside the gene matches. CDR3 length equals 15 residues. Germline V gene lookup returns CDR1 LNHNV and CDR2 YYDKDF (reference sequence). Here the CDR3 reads CATSRGTGGGETQYF. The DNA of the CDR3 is TGTGCCACCAGCAGAGGGACAGGGGGGGGAGAGACCCAGTACTTC.

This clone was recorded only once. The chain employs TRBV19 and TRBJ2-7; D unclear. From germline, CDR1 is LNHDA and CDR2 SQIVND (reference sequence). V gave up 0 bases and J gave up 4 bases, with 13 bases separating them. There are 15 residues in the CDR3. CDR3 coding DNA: TGTGCCAGTAGTATAGATCGCCGCCAGATTTACGAGCAGTACTTC. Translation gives CASSIDRRQIYEQYF.

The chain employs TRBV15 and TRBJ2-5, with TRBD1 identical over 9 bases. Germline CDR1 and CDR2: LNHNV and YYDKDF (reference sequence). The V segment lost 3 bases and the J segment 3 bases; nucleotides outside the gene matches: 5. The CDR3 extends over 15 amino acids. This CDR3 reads CATSSPGTGKETQYF. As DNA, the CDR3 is TGTGCCACCAGCAGCCCCGGGACAGGGAAAGAGACCCAGTACTTC.

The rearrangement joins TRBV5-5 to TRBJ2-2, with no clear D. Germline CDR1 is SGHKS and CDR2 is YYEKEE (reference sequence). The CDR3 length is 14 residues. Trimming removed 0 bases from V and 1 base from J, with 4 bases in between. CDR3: CASSLVLNTGELFF. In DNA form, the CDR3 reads TGTGCCAGCAGCTTGGTTCTGAACACCGGGGAGCTGTTTTTT.

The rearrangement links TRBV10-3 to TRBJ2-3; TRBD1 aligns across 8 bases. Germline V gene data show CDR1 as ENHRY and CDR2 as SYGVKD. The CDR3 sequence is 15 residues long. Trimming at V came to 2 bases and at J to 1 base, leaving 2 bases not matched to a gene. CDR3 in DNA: TGTGCCATCAGTGAGGCAGGGGGCGGCACAGATACGCAGTATTTT. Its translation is CAISEAGGGTDTQYF.

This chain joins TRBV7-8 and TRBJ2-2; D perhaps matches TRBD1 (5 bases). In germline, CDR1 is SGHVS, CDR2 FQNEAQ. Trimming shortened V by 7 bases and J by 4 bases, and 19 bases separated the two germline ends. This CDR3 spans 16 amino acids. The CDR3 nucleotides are TGTGCCAGCACCCAAGGGGCAGACTGGGGCACCGGGGAGCTGTTTTTT. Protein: CASTQGADWGTGELFF.

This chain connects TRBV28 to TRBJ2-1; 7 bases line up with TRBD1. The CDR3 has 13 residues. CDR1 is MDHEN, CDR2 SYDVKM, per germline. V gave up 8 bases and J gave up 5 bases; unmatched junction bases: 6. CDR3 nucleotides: TGTGCCAGCGTCAAAGGGGGCCACAATGAGCAGTTCTTC. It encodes CASVKGGHNEQFF.

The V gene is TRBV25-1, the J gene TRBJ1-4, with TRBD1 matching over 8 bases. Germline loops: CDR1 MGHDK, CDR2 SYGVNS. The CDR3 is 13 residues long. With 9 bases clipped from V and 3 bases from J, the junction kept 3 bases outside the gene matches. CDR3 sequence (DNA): TGTGCCAGTACAGGGGGTGCTAATGAAAAACTGTTTTTT. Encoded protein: CASTGGANEKLFF. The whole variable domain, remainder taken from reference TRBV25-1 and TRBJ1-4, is EADIYQTPRYLVIGTGKKITLECSQTMGHDKMYWYQQDPGMELHLIHYSYGVNSTEKGDLSSESTVSRIRTEHFPLTLESARPSHTSQYLCASTGGANEKLFFGSGTQLSVL.

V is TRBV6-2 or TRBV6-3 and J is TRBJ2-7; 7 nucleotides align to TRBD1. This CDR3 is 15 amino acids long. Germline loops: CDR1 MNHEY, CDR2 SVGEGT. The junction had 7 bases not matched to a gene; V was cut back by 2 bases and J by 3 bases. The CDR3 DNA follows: TGTGCCAGCAGTTACATGGCAGGGGGTATCTACGAGCAGTACTTC. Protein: CASSYMAGGIYEQYF.

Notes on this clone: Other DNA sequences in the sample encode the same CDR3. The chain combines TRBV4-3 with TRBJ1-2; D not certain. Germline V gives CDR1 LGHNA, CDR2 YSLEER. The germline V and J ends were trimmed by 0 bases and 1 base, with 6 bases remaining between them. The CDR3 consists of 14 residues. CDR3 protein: CASSQDRGNYGYTF. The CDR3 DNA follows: TGCGCCAGCAGCCAAGATCGGGGTAACTATGGCTACACCTTC.